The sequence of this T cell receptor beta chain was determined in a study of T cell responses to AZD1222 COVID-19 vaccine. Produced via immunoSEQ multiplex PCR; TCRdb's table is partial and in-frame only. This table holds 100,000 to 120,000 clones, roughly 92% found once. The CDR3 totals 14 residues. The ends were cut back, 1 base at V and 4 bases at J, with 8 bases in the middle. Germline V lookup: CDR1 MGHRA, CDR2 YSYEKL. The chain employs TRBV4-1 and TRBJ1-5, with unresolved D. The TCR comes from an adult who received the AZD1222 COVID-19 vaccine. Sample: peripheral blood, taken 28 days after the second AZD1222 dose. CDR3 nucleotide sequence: TGCGCCAGCAGCCAAGGGAACGTTAATCAGCCCCAGCATTTT. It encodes CASSQGNVNQPQHF.